The clone carrying this T cell receptor beta chain was seen once. Its antigen is not known. This record comes from a study of cytomegalovirus exposure and HLA in healthy donors. For the study at large: Among a few hundred genotyped donors, 80% to 90% fell in the Caucasian-associated ancestry cluster.

It was with 60 Vbeta and 13 Jbeta primers that the PCR ran. Produced via immunoSEQ multiplex PCR; TCRdb's table is partial and in-frame only. This table has 200,000 or so clones, roughly 80% appearing once. The study's findings and limits: A cluster of highly shared sequence variants was likely a sequencing artifact. The classifier, whose performance was assessed in both the original and validation cohorts, reportedly diagnosed cytomegalovirus status with high specificity and sensitivity. In a later analysis, HLA-associated beta chains showed higher expansion and lower generation probabilities than comparable chains.

Germline values: CDR1 SGHTA, CDR2 FQGNSA. The CDR3 consists of 12 residues. Trimming cost V 6 bases and J 5 bases, with 10 bases left between them. The source is a man aged 45 to 65 in good health and CMV-seronegative. Source material: PBMCs. The chain recombines TRBV7-2 with TRBJ2-5; possible D gene TRBD2, 5 bases. CDR3 in DNA: TGTGCCAGCAGGGAGTCGGGGGAGACCCAGTACTTC. Translated, it gives CASRESGETQYF.